Listed below are T cell receptor beta chains from one sample, sequenced in a study of shared clonotypes between healthy human individuals. The table came from immunoSEQ multiplex PCR; TCRdb's copy has only in-frame clones and leaves some out. In the table there are just over 2,000,000 clones, approximately 94% of which are singletons. Input material: naive CD8+ T cells sorted from blood. All receptors derive from a man between 18 and 35 years old in good health. Both conserved end residues are part of each CDR3. Each record gives: clone size, J gene, V gene, D gene, CDR3 DNA, CDR3 protein. A D gene is named only where the DNA matches it firmly. Clone size appears in some rows only: once, few, many, or a class for an expanded clone.

size: NA; J: TRBJ2-1; V: TRBV2; D: NA; DNA: TGTGCCAGTTTTAGCGGTCAAGCAGGGTACAATGAGCAGTTCTTC; CDR3: CASFSGQAGYNEQFF
size: NA; J: TRBJ2-3; V: TRBV30; D: NA; DNA: TGTGCCTGGAGTGTAGGCGGGACGAACACAGATACGCAGTATTTT; CDR3: CAWSVGGTNTDTQYF
size: NA; J: TRBJ1-4; V: TRBV9; D: NA; DNA: TGTGCCAGCAGCGTATCGGGGTCCGATGAAAAACTGTTTTTT; CDR3: CASSVSGSDEKLFF
size: NA; J: TRBJ1-1; V: TRBV18; D: TRBD1; DNA: TGTGCCAGCTCACCGTATGACAGGGTGGGCGACACTGAAGCTTTCTTT; CDR3: CASSPYDRVGDTEAFF
size: few; J: TRBJ1-6; V: TRBV18; D: TRBD1; DNA: TGTGCCAGCTCACCCGGGACAGGGGATTGGTCACCCCTCCACTTT; CDR3: CASSPGTGDWSPLHF
size: NA; J: TRBJ1-3; V: TRBV9; D: NA; DNA: TGTGCCAGCAGCGACACCGGGATTATTTCCTCTGGAAACACCATATATTTT; CDR3: CASSDTGIISSGNTIYF
size: NA; J: TRBJ2-7; V: TRBV11-2; D: NA; DNA: TGTGCCAGCAGCTTAGGGACTGGGCCCGGTGCCGAGCAGTACTTC; CDR3: CASSLGTGPGAEQYF
size: NA; J: TRBJ2-7; V: TRBV27; D: TRBD2; DNA: TGTGCCAGCAGTTATTCTAGCGGGGGGGCTTCCCACGAGCAGTACTTC; CDR3: CASSYSSGGASHEQYF
size: NA; J: TRBJ2-5; V: TRBV30; D: NA; DNA: TGTGCCTGGACTCTGGACAGTCTACAAGAGACCCAGTACTTC; CDR3: CAWTLDSLQETQYF
size: few; J: TRBJ2-7; V: TRBV9; D: NA; DNA: TGTGCCAGCAGCGTAGCCGTAGGGGCCTACGAGCAGTACTTC; CDR3: CASSVAVGAYEQYF
size: NA; J: TRBJ2-7; V: TRBV19; D: TRBD1; DNA: TGTGCCAGTATTCCTCGACAGGGGGGCTCCTACGAGCAGTACTTC; CDR3: CASIPRQGGSYEQYF
size: NA; J: TRBJ2-3; V: TRBV6-1; D: NA; DNA: TGTGCCAGCAGTGATTCGCCCGGACGCACAGATACGCAGTATTTT; CDR3: CASSDSPGRTDTQYF
size: NA; J: TRBJ1-2; V: TRBV2; D: NA; DNA: TGTGCCAGCTCGGGTTCTTATGGCTACACCTTC; CDR3: CASSGSYGYTF
size: NA; J: TRBJ2-7; V: TRBV7-9; D: NA; DNA: TGTGCCAGCAGCTTAGAGCTGATGAGCTCCTACGAGCAGTACTTC; CDR3: CASSLELMSSYEQYF
size: once; J: TRBJ2-3; V: TRBV5-1; D: NA; DNA: TGCGCCAGCAGCTTTGAGGGTTACGGCACAGATACGCAGTATTTT; CDR3: CASSFEGYGTDTQYF
size: NA; J: TRBJ2-2; V: TRBV9; D: NA; DNA: TGTGCCAGCAGCCCTTCAGGACTACCCGGAGCCGGGGAGCTGTTTTTT; CDR3: CASSPSGLPGAGELFF
size: NA; J: TRBJ1-6; V: TRBV7-7; D: NA; DNA: TGTGCTAGCAGCTTAGGGGAAGATTCACCCCTCCACTTT; CDR3: CASSLGEDSPLHF
size: NA; J: TRBJ2-3; V: TRBV10-3; D: TRBD2; DNA: TGTGCCATCAGTTTAGCGGGGGGGACAGATACGCAGTATTTT; CDR3: CAISLAGGTDTQYF
size: NA; J: TRBJ1-6; V: TRBV9; D: NA; DNA: TGTGCCAGCAGCGGGGGGATCTCCGGGACCGCGAGCTCCTATAATTCACCCCTCCACTTT; CDR3: CASSGGISGTASSYNSPLHF
size: NA; J: TRBJ2-1; V: TRBV27; D: NA; DNA: TGTGCCAGCAGTTTATCGGTTAACAATGAGCAGTTCTTC; CDR3: CASSLSVNNEQFF
size: NA; J: TRBJ2-5; V: TRBV5-6; D: NA; DNA: TGTGCCAGCAGCTTGGATGGTGAAGAGACCCAGTACTTC; CDR3: CASSLDGEETQYF
size: NA; J: TRBJ2-7; V: TRBV29-1; D: TRBD1; DNA: TGCAGCGTAATGGACAGGGGGGGCTACGAGCAGTACTTC; CDR3: CSVMDRGGYEQYF
size: NA; J: TRBJ2-3; V: TRBV30; D: NA; DNA: TGTGCCTGGAGTGGGATGTTCACAGATACGCAGTATTTT; CDR3: CAWSGMFTDTQYF
size: NA; J: TRBJ2-7; V: TRBV28; D: TRBD1; DNA: TGTGCCAGCAGGCCGGGACAGGGTTGGGACGAGCAGTACTTC; CDR3: CASRPGQGWDEQYF
size: NA; J: TRBJ1-1; V: TRBV5-6; D: NA; DNA: TGTGCCAGCAGCTTGGGGTACGGGATGGCACTTAAGAACACTGAAGCTTTCTTT; CDR3: CASSLGYGMALKNTEAFF
size: NA; J: TRBJ1-4; V: TRBV2; D: NA; DNA: TGTGCCAGCAGTGGGGACGGCCCAACTAATGAAAAACTGTTTTTT; CDR3: CASSGDGPTNEKLFF
size: NA; J: TRBJ1-1; V: TRBV19; D: NA; DNA: TGTGCCAGTAGTAAACAGGGCGGCACTGAAGCTTTCTTT; CDR3: CASSKQGGTEAFF
size: NA; J: TRBJ2-2; V: TRBV7-8; D: TRBD1; DNA: TGTGCCAGCAGCCTAACGGGACAGGGTCGCTCCGGGGAGCTGTTTTTT; CDR3: CASSLTGQGRSGELFF